This passage covers 20 T cell receptor beta chains from one sample sequenced in a study of T-cell reconstitution after alpha-beta-depleted transplantation in children. This sample's TCRbeta library carried unique molecular identifier barcodes. TCRdb itself ran the PCR reads through MiXCR, one entry per CDR3 protein. The sample holds fewer than 120,000 distinct CDR3 sequences, 9% to 12% seen once. The material was PBMCs from the stem cell graft donor, obtained from the stem cell graft. Receptors were obtained from a human donor who donated a stem cell graft to a child with acute lymphoblastic leukemia.

This clonotype was seen ten or more times. The rearrangement links TRBV21-1 to TRBJ2-5; TRBD1, the table's D call, was not compared with the DNA. TRBV21-1 counts as a pseudogene. This CDR3 has 15 residues. In DNA, the CDR3 is TGTGCCAGCAGCAAAAAGGACAGGGCACGGGAGACCCAGTACTTC. Protein product: CASSKKDRARETQYF.

This clonotype was counted many times. V is TRBV9 and J is TRBJ2-3; 8 bases map to TRBD2. V lost 0 bases, J lost 2 bases, and 2 bases stayed unmatched. Germline V gene lookup returns CDR1 SGDLS and CDR2 YYNGEE. The CDR3 is 15 residues long. The CDR3, as DNA: TGTGCCAGCAGCGTAGCGGGAGGGTTCACAGATACGCAGTATTTT. Its protein is CASSVAGGFTDTQYF. The whole variable domain, filled in from reference TRBV9 and TRBJ2-3, reads DSGVTQTPKHLITATGQRVTLRCSPRSGDLSVYWYQQSLDQGLQFLIQYYNGEERAKGNILERFSAQQFPDLHSELNLSSLELGDSALYFCASSVAGGFTDTQYFGPGTRLTVL.

CDR3 in DNA: TGCGCCAGCAGCCAGGAGCCCGGGCCCTATGGCTACACCTTC. Its translation is CASSQEPGPYGYTF. V is TRBV4-1 and J is TRBJ1-2; D is ambiguous. Trimming left V 3 bases short and J 4 bases short, with 12 bases between. Per the germline V gene, CDR1 is MGHRA and CDR2 is YSYEKL. The CDR3 runs 14 residues.

This clonotype was found many times. CDR3 amino acids: CASSLMRNQPQHF. The DNA for the CDR3 is TGTGCCAGCAGTTTAATGAGGAATCAGCCCCAGCATTTT. J is TRBJ1-5 and V is TRBV27; D remains unclear. Trimming shortened V by 2 bases and J by 4 bases, and 6 bases separated the two germline ends. Germline CDR1 and CDR2: MNHEY and SMNVEV (reference sequence). CDR3 length: 13 residues.

This clonotype was recorded at least ten times. The chain links TRBV15 to TRBJ1-2; 7 bases agree with TRBD1. The CDR3 spans 14 residues. Losses at the gene ends were 4 bases for V and 4 bases for J; bases not matched to a gene: 6. Germline assignment: CDR1 LNHNV and CDR2 YYDKDF (reference sequence). CDR3 DNA: TGTGCCACCAGCACCCCGGGACAGCTCTATGGCTACACCTTC. As protein: CATSTPGQLYGYTF.

This clonotype was found many times. The rearrangement uses TRBV20-1 and TRBJ2-1; 7 positions match TRBD1. Trimming took 6 bases from V and 0 from J; bases not matched to a gene: 11. This CDR3 comprises 16 residues. Germline V gene data show CDR1 as DFQATT and CDR2 as SNEGSKA (reference sequence). The CDR3 nucleotides read TGCAGTGCCCCCTATAGGGGACAGAGCTCCTACAATGAGCAGTTCTTC. Translation gives CSAPYRGQSSYNEQFF.

This clonotype was seen ten or more times. CDR3 amino acids: CASSAANTEAFF. The CDR3 nucleotides are TGTGCCAGCTCCGCGGCGAACACTGAAGCTTTCTTT. The chain links TRBV6-1 to TRBJ1-1, with D hard to call. There are 12 residues in the CDR3. The germline V gene has CDR1 MNHNS and CDR2 SASEGT. Between the trimmed V and J ends, which lost 8 bases and 1 base, there was a span of 8 bases.

This clonotype has at least ten counts. CDR3 amino acids: CASSFPGTGLSHEQFF. In DNA, the CDR3 is TGTGCCAGCAGTTTTCCCGGGACAGGGCTTTCTCATGAGCAGTTCTTC. V usage is TRBV28 and J usage is TRBJ2-1; TRBD1 agrees at 9 bases. Germline V gives CDR1 MDHEN, CDR2 SYDVKM. This CDR3 contains 16 residues. Trimming cost V 3 bases and J 8 bases; bases outside gene matches: 11.

This clonotype showed up many times. This chain uses TRBV5-4 with TRBJ1-1, with D uncertain. CDR1 is SGHNT, CDR2 YYREEE, per germline (reference sequence). CDR3 length equals 14 residues. Trimming took 3 bases from V and 0 from J, leaving 9 bases between them. The CDR3 DNA sequence: TGTGCCAGCAGCTATAGCACCTTGAACACTGAAGCTTTCTTT. Protein: CASSYSTLNTEAFF. Full variable domain (remainder filled in from reference TRBV5-4 and TRBJ1-1): ETGVTQSPTHLIKTRGQQVTLRCSSQSGHNTVSWYQQALGQGPQFIFQYYREEENGRGNFPPRFSGLQFPNYSSELNVNALELDDSALYLCASSYSTLNTEAFFGQGTRLTVV.

This clonotype was counted at least ten times. This sequence joins TRBV20-1 and TRBJ1-4; D remains unclear. V gave up 6 bases and J gave up 0 bases, with 11 bases separating them. Germline V lookup: CDR1 DFQATT, CDR2 SNEGSKA (reference sequence). The length of the CDR3 is 14 residues. This CDR3 reads CSATDGATNEKLFF. The CDR3 nucleotides read TGCAGTGCAACCGACGGGGCAACTAATGAAAAACTGTTTTTT.

This clonotype occurred many times. The chain joins TRBV5-1 to TRBJ1-3; D perhaps matches TRBD1 (5 bases). Germline V gene data show CDR1 as SGHRS and CDR2 as YFSETQ. The CDR3 is 13 amino acids. V was shortened by 1 base and J by 9 bases, with 11 bases between the two germline ends. DNA of the CDR3: TGCGCCAGCAGCTTGAAGGAGGGGTCCACCATATATTTT. Amino acid sequence: CASSLKEGSTIYF. Full variable domain (remainder filled in from reference TRBV5-1 and TRBJ1-3): KAGVTQTPRYLIKTRGQQVTLSCSPISGHRSVSWYQQTPGQGLQFLFEYFSETQRNKGNFPGRFSGRQFSNSRSEMNVSTLELGDSALYLCASSLKEGSTIYFGEGSWLTVV.

This clonotype came up a few times. The chain has TRBV19 and TRBJ1-5, with D possibly matching TRBD1 (5 bases). The CDR3 loop spans 13 amino acids. Germline V gene data show CDR1 as LNHDA and CDR2 as SQIVND (reference sequence). The germline V and J ends were trimmed by 6 bases and 4 bases, with 10 bases remaining between them. In DNA form, the CDR3 reads TGTGCCAGTAGAGGTTGGGGGAATCAGCCCCAGCATTTT. It encodes CASRGWGNQPQHF.

This clonotype was picked up many times. The V and J genes are TRBV29-1 and TRBJ2-3; D call uncertain. Trimming cost V 6 bases and J 4 bases, with 8 bases left between them. The CDR3 runs to 11 residues. CDR1 and CDR2 (germline): SQVTM, ANQGSEA. CDR3: CSVQSPDTQYF. CDR3 bases: TGCAGCGTGCAAAGCCCAGATACGCAGTATTTT.

There are many counts of this clonotype. The chain links TRBV20-1 to TRBJ2-7; the match to TRBD1 covers 9 bases. CDR3 length equals 13 residues. With V trimmed by 5 bases and J by 3 bases, 5 bases remained unmatched. Germline V lookup: CDR1 DFQATT, CDR2 SNEGSKA (reference sequence). The CDR3 sequence is CSAPGTGIYEQYF. CDR3 bases: TGCAGTGCTCCCGGGACAGGGATCTACGAGCAGTACTTC.

About this clonotype: This clone may be a read error of a much larger clone one base away. The genes are TRBV5-1 and TRBJ1-2, with 11 bases fitting TRBD1. CDR3 length: 14 residues. Germline lookup yields CDR1 SGHRS and CDR2 YFSETQ. With 4 bases clipped from V and 12 bases from J, the junction kept 11 bases outside the gene matches. The CDR3 coding sequence is TGCGCCAGCAGCCCCGGACAGGGGGCGGGCGGCCACACCTTC. Translation gives CASSPGQGAGGHTF.

As for this clonotype: One base away lies a much larger clone, so this may be a sequencing read error. The chain combines TRBV12-3 or TRBV12-4 with TRBJ2-7; D remains ambiguous. This CDR3 comprises 13 residues. CDR3 in amino acids: CANSPLKKYEQYF. The CDR3 region has the DNA TGTGCCAACAGTCCTCTGAAGAAGTACGAGCAGTACTTC.

This clonotype appeared many times. The chain uses TRBV7-3 and TRBJ2-7, with 8 positions matching TRBD2. CDR1 and CDR2 from the germline V gene are SGHTA and FQGTGA. The CDR3 is made up of 15 amino acids. Trimming took 0 bases from V and 3 from J; bases not matched to a gene: 4. The CDR3 bases are TGTGCCAGCAGCTTAACACACGGGGGGGGCTACGAGCAGTACTTC. Translated, it gives CASSLTHGGGYEQYF.

The chain uses TRBV18 and TRBJ2-7; 9 bases are shared with TRBD1. Germline V gene sequence: CDR1 KGHSH, CDR2 LQKENI. Losses at the gene ends were 2 bases for V and 5 bases for J; bases not matched to a gene: 7. The CDR3 is 15 amino acids. The CDR3 DNA reads TGTGCCAGCTCACCATTCAGACAGGGGGGCGACGAGCAGTACTTC. Protein sequence: CASSPFRQGGDEQYF.

For this clonotype: A much bigger clone sits one base away, suggesting this may be a read error. The chain recombines TRBV20-1 with TRBJ2-7; the D is unclear. Germline V gene data show CDR1 as DFQATT and CDR2 as SNEGSKA (reference sequence). This CDR3 contains 11 residues. The CDR3 loop is CSVRDVLEQYF. CDR3 DNA sequence: TGCAGTGTTAGAGATGTACTCGAGCAGTACTTC.

This clonotype has at least ten counts. The V and J genes are TRBV6-5 and TRBJ1-5, with D perhaps TRBD1 (6 bases). In germline, CDR1 is MNHEY, CDR2 SVGAGI. The CDR3 loop spans 13 amino acids. Trimming left V 6 bases short and J 4 bases short, with 10 bases between. CDR3 sequence: CASSAQGNQPQHF. The DNA of the CDR3 is TGTGCCAGCAGCGCCCAGGGGAATCAGCCCCAGCATTTT.